This entry lists 5 T cell receptor beta chains sequenced from one sample in a study of blood T cells in healthy people across ages. PCR was performed a second time for roughly 7 to 11 cycles using a sample-barcoded 5' primer and a J-beta primer mix. TCRdb re-derived calls from the 5' RACE reads in MiXCR, one entry per CDR3 protein. The sample carries fewer than 1.5 million distinct CDR3 sequences, roughly 45% recorded once. Sequenced: blood. The source is a woman between 18 and 29 years old in good health.

This clonotype was seen a handful of times. This chain uses TRBV7-6 with TRBJ2-1; 11 positions agree with TRBD2. The CDR3 has 21 amino acids. Germline-derived CDR1 and CDR2 are SGHVS and FNYEAQ. V shed 2 bases, J shed 0 bases, and the junction held 15 bases outside the gene matches. CDR3 amino acids: CASSLPRPGLAERSSYNEQFF. CDR3 nucleotides: TGTGCCAGCAGCTTACCCCGACCGGGACTAGCGGAGCGGAGCTCCTACAATGAGCAGTTCTTC. The variable domain in full, completed from reference TRBV7-6 and TRBJ2-1, reads GAGVSQSPRYKVTKRGQDVALRCDPISGHVSLYWYRQALGQGPEFLTYFNYEAQQDKSGLPNDRFSAERPEGSISTLTIQRTEQRDSAMYRCASSLPRPGLAERSSYNEQFFGPGTRLTVL.

This clonotype turned up a few times. The V and J genes are TRBV27 and TRBJ1-1; weak D call: TRBD1 (5 bases). The germline V gene has CDR1 MNHEY and CDR2 SMNVEV (reference sequence). The V end was cut by 1 base, the J end by 6 bases, with 9 bases between. The CDR3 length is 13 residues. The CDR3 DNA is TGTGCCAGCAGTTTATACGGGGGGGCTGAAGCTTTCTTT. This translates into CASSLYGGAEAFF.

The chain uses TRBV6-2 or TRBV6-3 and TRBJ1-2; 10 bases align to TRBD1. The germline gives CDR1 MNHEY, CDR2 SVGEGT. This CDR3 comprises 16 residues. V lost 5 bases to trimming and J lost 1 base; unmatched junction nucleotides: 7. The CDR3 coding sequence is TGTGCCAGCAGTCCGCCCGGGACAGGGGTTAACTATGGCTACACCTTC. It codes for CASSPPGTGVNYGYTF.

The chain has TRBV3-1 and TRBJ2-3; TRBD1 is a possible D gene (7 bases). This CDR3 is built from 18 residues. The V gene's germline CDR1 is LGHDT and CDR2 YNNKEL (reference sequence). The V gene lost 2 bases and the J gene lost 2 bases, with 20 bases spanning the gap. The CDR3 DNA follows: TGTGCCAGCAGCCAAAAGGGGGGACAGCCCCACCTCACAGATACGCAGTATTTT. Residues: CASSQKGGQPHLTDTQYF.

In its sample, this clonotype was seen a few times. The chain combines TRBV27 with TRBJ2-1; perhaps TRBD2 as D (6 bases). The CDR3 sequence is 16 residues long. The ends were cut back, 6 bases at V and 0 bases at J, with 15 bases in the middle. Germline-derived CDR1 and CDR2 are MNHEY and SMNVEV (reference sequence). CDR3 DNA sequence: TGTGCCAGCAGCCGGCCGGGAGCGGGCTCCTACAATGAGCAGTTCTTC. Encoded protein: CASSRPGAGSYNEQFF.